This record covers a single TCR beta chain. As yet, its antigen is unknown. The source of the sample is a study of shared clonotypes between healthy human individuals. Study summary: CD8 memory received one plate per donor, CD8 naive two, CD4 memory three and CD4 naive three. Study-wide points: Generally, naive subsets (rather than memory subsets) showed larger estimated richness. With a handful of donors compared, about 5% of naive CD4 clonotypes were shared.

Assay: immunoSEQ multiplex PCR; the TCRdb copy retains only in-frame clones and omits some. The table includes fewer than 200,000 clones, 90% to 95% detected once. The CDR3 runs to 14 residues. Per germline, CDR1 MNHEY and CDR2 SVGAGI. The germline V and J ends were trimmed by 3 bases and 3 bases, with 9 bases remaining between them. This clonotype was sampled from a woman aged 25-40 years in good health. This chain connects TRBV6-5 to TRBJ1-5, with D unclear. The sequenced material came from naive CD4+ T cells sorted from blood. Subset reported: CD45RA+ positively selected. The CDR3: CASSYARDNQPQHF. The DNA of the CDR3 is TGTGCCAGCAGTTATGCGAGGGACAATCAGCCCCAGCATTTT.